This T cell receptor beta chain originates from a study of T cells in Graves' hyperthyroidism and ophthalmopathy. Hyperthyroidism patients were newly diagnosed, had disease duration under 2 months, and were aged 18 to 65 years. TCR beta CDR3 regions were amplified from RNA. RT-PCR in the first round (using the HTBI primer set) targeted the TCR CDR3. TCRdb recomputed calls from the multiplex PCR reads with MiXCR, one row per CDR3 protein. The repertoire consists of roughly 93,000 distinct CDR3 sequences, with approximately 39% occurring once and the leading ten covering roughly 10%. Only a few counts were recorded for this clonotype. The antigen is undetermined. Study findings and constraints: Separating ophthalmopathy from stable hyperthyroidism was achieved by a 13 V-J model.

The specimen was peripheral blood or thyroid tissue (not recorded which). The sequence came from a woman aged 25 to 45 with Graves' hyperthyroidism.

The CDR3 reads CASSAVDHRPQHF. The CDR3, as DNA: TGTGCCAGCAGCGCAGTCGACCATCGGCCCCAGCATTTT. The chain carries TRBV9 and TRBJ1-5; D gene uncertain. Germline V gene sequence: CDR1 SGDLS, CDR2 YYNGEE. With 3 bases removed from V and 9 bases from J, the gap between germline ends came to 13 bases. The CDR3 runs to 13 residues.